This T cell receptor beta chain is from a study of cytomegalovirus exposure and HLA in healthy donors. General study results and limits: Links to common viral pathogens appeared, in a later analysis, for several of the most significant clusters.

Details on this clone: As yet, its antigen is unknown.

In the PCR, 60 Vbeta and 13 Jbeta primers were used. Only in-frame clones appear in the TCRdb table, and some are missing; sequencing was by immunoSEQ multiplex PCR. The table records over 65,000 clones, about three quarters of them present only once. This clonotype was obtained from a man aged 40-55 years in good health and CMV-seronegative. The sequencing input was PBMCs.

Here the CDR3 reads CASSVGTSSGSYNEQFF. The CDR3 DNA sequence: TGTGCCAGCAGCGTAGGGACTAGCAGTGGCTCCTACAATGAGCAGTTCTTC. The chain links TRBV7-2 to TRBJ2-1; 9 bases agree with TRBD2. The CDR3 is made up of 17 amino acids. V was pared by 5 bases and J by 0 bases, with 8 bases of the junction left unmatched. Germline V CDR1 and CDR2: SGHTA, FQGNSA.